A selection of T cell receptor beta chains follows, all from one sample in a study of post-analysis software for immune sequencing data. MiXCR, applied by TCRdb to the PCR reads, yields one record per CDR3 protein. The sample lists approximately 630,000 distinct CDR3 sequences, roughly three fifths seen once, with 10% to 12% in the top ten. Input material: blood. The receptors were gathered from a girl under 10 years old with multiple sclerosis. CDR3s include the opening cysteine and the closing phenylalanine or tryptophan. Each record gives: CDR3 DNA, CDR3 protein, V gene, J gene, clone size, D gene. D genes are given only for firm matches. Expanded clones are given a class, and other clones once, few, many or no size at all.

CDR3nt: TGCGCCAGCAAGCTCTTCAGTGGGGTCGATGAGCAGTTCTTC; CDR3aa: CASKLFSGVDEQFF; v_gene: TRBV5-1; j_gene: TRBJ2-1; abundance: -; d_gene: -
CDR3nt: TGTGCCAGCAGTTATGGGTATGGACTAGCGGGTTACAATGAGCAGTTCTTC; CDR3aa: CASSYGYGLAGYNEQFF; v_gene: TRBV6-5; j_gene: TRBJ2-1; abundance: few; d_gene: TRBD2
CDR3nt: TGTGCCAGCTTAAGGGTCGAGACCCAGTACTTC; CDR3aa: CASLRVETQYF; v_gene: TRBV6-1; j_gene: TRBJ2-5; abundance: -; d_gene: -
CDR3nt: TGTGCCAGCAGCCAATTAGGAGGGAGTGGCGAGCAGTACTTC; CDR3aa: CASSQLGGSGEQYF; v_gene: TRBV3-1; j_gene: TRBJ2-7; abundance: -; d_gene: -
CDR3nt: TGCGCCAGCAGCCGGGACCCCACCTACTCTGGGGCCAACGTCCTGACTTTC; CDR3aa: CASSRDPTYSGANVLTF; v_gene: TRBV5-1; j_gene: TRBJ2-6; abundance: -; d_gene: -
CDR3nt: TGCAGCGTTGGTGCAGGTCGCACAGATACGCAGTATTTT; CDR3aa: CSVGAGRTDTQYF; v_gene: TRBV29-1; j_gene: TRBJ2-3; abundance: few; d_gene: -
CDR3nt: TGTGCCAGCAGTTTTGGAAGGGGGGGTGAGCAGTTCTTC; CDR3aa: CASSFGRGGEQFF; v_gene: TRBV12-3/TRBV12-4; j_gene: TRBJ2-1; abundance: -; d_gene: -
CDR3nt: TGTGCCAGCAGCGTAGAGTCTGGGGCCAACGTCCTGACTTTC; CDR3aa: CASSVESGANVLTF; v_gene: TRBV9; j_gene: TRBJ2-6; abundance: -; d_gene: -
CDR3nt: TGCAGCGCAGCCGATAGCGGGGGGGCACCAGATACGCAGTATTTT; CDR3aa: CSAADSGGAPDTQYF; v_gene: TRBV29-1; j_gene: TRBJ2-3; abundance: few; d_gene: TRBD2
CDR3nt: TGCGCCAGCAGCCAGGGGGGTGCAGGAGGGCCCAATGAGCAGTTCTTC; CDR3aa: CASSQGGAGGPNEQFF; v_gene: TRBV4-1; j_gene: TRBJ2-1; abundance: few; d_gene: -
CDR3nt: TGCGCCAGCAGTGAGTCGACGGACTATGGCTACACCTTC; CDR3aa: CASSESTDYGYTF; v_gene: TRBV10-1; j_gene: TRBJ1-2; abundance: -; d_gene: -
CDR3nt: TGCAGCGTTATGGGGAGACTAGCCAAAAACATTCAGTACTTC; CDR3aa: CSVMGRLAKNIQYF; v_gene: TRBV29-1; j_gene: TRBJ2-4; abundance: few; d_gene: -
CDR3nt: TGTGCCACCAGTGACCAGGGGTTTAGCACAGATACGCAGTATTTT; CDR3aa: CATSDQGFSTDTQYF; v_gene: TRBV24-1; j_gene: TRBJ2-3; abundance: -; d_gene: -
CDR3nt: TGCAGCGCATTACGTGGGGCCAACGTCCTGACTTTC; CDR3aa: CSALRGANVLTF; v_gene: TRBV29-1; j_gene: TRBJ2-6; abundance: few; d_gene: -
CDR3nt: TGTGCCAGCAGCTCCTGGGAGCCTTACACAGATACGCAGTATTTT; CDR3aa: CASSSWEPYTDTQYF; v_gene: TRBV7-9; j_gene: TRBJ2-3; abundance: -; d_gene: -
CDR3nt: TGCAGCGTTGAAGGGGACGGAAGGTTCAATGAGCAGTTCTTC; CDR3aa: CSVEGDGRFNEQFF; v_gene: TRBV29-1; j_gene: TRBJ2-1; abundance: -; d_gene: -
CDR3nt: TGTGCCAGCAGTGCGGATGCCTCCGAGCAGTACTTC; CDR3aa: CASSADASEQYF; v_gene: TRBV2; j_gene: TRBJ2-7; abundance: -; d_gene: -
CDR3nt: TGTGCCAGCAGTATTGGACTAGCGGAGACGGACTCCTACAATGAGCGGTTCTTC; CDR3aa: CASSIGLAETDSYNERFF; v_gene: TRBV27; j_gene: TRBJ2-1; abundance: -; d_gene: TRBD2
CDR3nt: TGTGCCAGCAGTGAAGCTGGGGTAGCCAAAAACATTCAGTACTTC; CDR3aa: CASSEAGVAKNIQYF; v_gene: TRBV6-1; j_gene: TRBJ2-4; abundance: -; d_gene: -
CDR3nt: TGTGCCAGCAGCCCTAGTAGTACTAGAGCTAACTATGGCTACACCTTC; CDR3aa: CASSPSSTRANYGYTF; v_gene: TRBV7-9; j_gene: TRBJ1-2; abundance: -; d_gene: -
CDR3nt: TGCAGTGCTAGAGGCGCCGGGACGGGGCCCTACGAGCAGTACTTC; CDR3aa: CSARGAGTGPYEQYF; v_gene: TRBV20-1; j_gene: TRBJ2-7; abundance: -; d_gene: -
CDR3nt: TGTGCCAGCAGTTCCGGGGTAGAGAACACTGAAGCTTTCTTT; CDR3aa: CASSSGVENTEAFF; v_gene: TRBV6-5; j_gene: TRBJ1-1; abundance: few; d_gene: -
CDR3nt: TGTGCCAGCAGCGCCACGGAGCCCACAGATACGCAGTATTTT; CDR3aa: CASSATEPTDTQYF; v_gene: TRBV5-5; j_gene: TRBJ2-3; abundance: once; d_gene: -
CDR3nt: TGTGCCACCAGCCGCCACCTTGGGGGGGCACAATCTAACTATGGCTACACCTTC; CDR3aa: CATSRHLGGAQSNYGYTF; v_gene: TRBV15; j_gene: TRBJ1-2; abundance: few; d_gene: -